This entry is about one TCR beta chain. Reverse transcription of about 0.5 to 1 ug RNA was carried out with random hexamers. Via MiXCR, TCRdb re-called the immunoSEQ multiplex PCR reads, giving one row per CDR3 protein. The profile shows roughly 88,000 distinct CDR3 sequences, about 96% of them singletons. These data belong to a study of CD8 T cells in Susac syndrome. Study details: Among the Susac syndrome patients who underwent sequencing, about 6 had clinically active disease, while about 8 of them were in remission.

V gave up 5 bases and J gave up 2 bases; unmatched junction bases: 6. There are 15 residues in the CDR3. Purification of the CD8+ and CD4+ T cells relied on negative isolation, and TEMRA cells underwent FACS enrichment. V gene TRBV12-3 or TRBV12-4 combines with J gene TRBJ2-5; 9 bases match TRBD1. The sequencing sample was made of CD8+ T cells from PBMCs. The clonotype was recovered from a human donor with Susac syndrome. The CDR3 loop reads CASSRRQGVQETQYF. The CDR3 DNA sequence: TGTGCCAGCAGTCGAAGACAGGGGGTACAAGAGACCCAGTACTTC.